This T cell receptor (beta chain) was identified during a study of metastatic and nonmetastatic thyroid tumors. Turning to the study itself: The comparison covered peripheral blood and tumor or nodule tissue in malignant and benign thyroid patients.

TCRdb reprocessed the PCR reads using MiXCR. The sample consists of approximately 40,000 clones, around 20% of them appearing once. J gave up 3 bases and V 4 bases, and 11 bases lay outside the gene matches. CDR1 and CDR2 (germline): SGHRS, YFSETQ. CDR3 length equals 17 residues. Thyroid surgery took place with no prior treatment in any patient. Regarding the study as a whole: In both blood and tumor samples, TCR beta diversity was reported significantly higher for malignant than benign nodules.

To note about this clone: Its specificity is unknown.

The material sequenced was blood. V usage is TRBV5-1 and J usage is TRBJ2-2; the match to TRBD1 covers 8 bases. The receptor's source is a female donor with papillary thyroid cancer or a benign thyroid nodule (not recorded which). Some clones in this sample may be carry-over from other donors' samples. CDR3 protein: CASSPTEAGGDTGELFF. CDR3 DNA: TGCGCCAGCAGCCCGACCGAGGCAGGGGGCGACACCGGGGAGCTGTTTTTT.